Each of the 27 T cell receptor beta chains below was sequenced from the same sample in a study of human T cells and chemical hapten exposure. Time point denoted: patch test 2, 6 weeks after DPC sensitization. Treatment given: therapeutic diphenylcyclopropenone sensitization with weekly scalp DPC. TCRdb recomputed calls from the RACE reads with MiXCR, one row per CDR3 protein. The data show nearly 95,000 distinct CDR3 sequences, approximately 10% seen once. The specimen comprised whole blood, sampled in connection with sensitization to the hapten diphenylcyclopropenone (DPC). The receptors were sampled from a man aged 40-55 years with alopecia areata. Some clones in this sample may be carry-over from other donors' samples.

This sequence joins TRBV19 and TRBJ2-4; no firm D call. Trimming left V 3 bases short and J 5 bases short, with 5 bases between. CDR1 and CDR2 from the germline V gene are LNHDA and SQIVND (reference sequence). The CDR3 is made up of 12 amino acids. CDR3 sequence reads: CASSMLENIQYF. The CDR3 bases are TGTGCCAGTAGTATGCTGGAAAACATTCAGTACTTC.

This clonotype was picked up a small number of times. The V and J genes are TRBV6-2 or TRBV6-3 and TRBJ2-7; 8 nucleotides align to TRBD2. Germline CDR1 and CDR2: MNHEY and SVGEGT. Losses at the gene ends were 0 bases for V and 4 bases for J; bases not matched to a gene: 5. The CDR3 length is 15 residues. For the CDR3, the DNA is TGTGCCAGCAGTTACTCAGCGGGAGATGGTTACGAGCAGTACGTC. Amino acids: CASSYSAGDGYEQYV.

This chain joins TRBV11-2 and TRBJ2-7, with unresolved D. Germline CDR1 is SGHAT and CDR2 is FQNNGV. The germline V and J ends were trimmed by 3 bases and 2 bases, with 8 bases remaining between them. The CDR3 consists of 13 residues. CDR3 DNA: TGTGCCAGCAGCTTCCGACAAACCTACGAGCAGTACTTC. This encodes CASSFRQTYEQYF.

The sample holds many counts of this clonotype. The V gene is TRBV29-1, the J gene TRBJ1-2, with D hard to call. CDR3 length: 13 residues. V lost 4 bases to trimming and J lost 0 bases, with 9 bases between them. Germline-derived CDR1 and CDR2 are SQVTM and ANQGSEA. The CDR3, as DNA: TGCAGCGTTGGGGCGGATTCTAACTATGGCTACACCTTC. Residues: CSVGADSNYGYTF.

The chain carries TRBV30 and TRBJ2-3, with D perhaps matching TRBD2 (5 bases). V shed 1 base and J shed 0 bases, with 11 bases lying between them. The germline V gene has CDR1 GTSNPN and CDR2 SVGIG (reference sequence). CDR3 length: 15 amino acids. The DNA for the CDR3 is TGTGCCTGGAGTGAAGGTAGCGTAAGCACAGATACGCAGTATTTT. As protein: CAWSEGSVSTDTQYF.

The CDR3 sequence is CASSLLAGGTDEQFF. The CDR3 region has the DNA TGTGCCAGCAGCTTACTAGCGGGAGGGACGGATGAGCAGTTCTTC. The V and J genes are TRBV7-9 and TRBJ2-1, with 12 bases lining up with TRBD2. CDR1 and CDR2 (germline): SEHNR, FQNEAQ (reference sequence). The length of the CDR3 is 15 residues. V lost 2 bases and J lost 8; bases outside the gene matches: 4.

This clonotype has a handful of counts. The V and J genes are TRBV7-2 and TRBJ2-7, with D uncertain. CDR1 and CDR2 from the germline V gene are SGHTA and FQGNSA. The CDR3 loop spans 14 amino acids. Trimming removed 3 bases at V and 0 bases at J, with 9 bases between. The CDR3 DNA reads TGTGCCAGCAGCTTTGGCGTTAGCTCCTACGAGCAGTACGTC. Encoded protein: CASSFGVSSYEQYV.

This clonotype came up a few times. V usage is TRBV20-1 and J usage is TRBJ2-1; 9 nucleotides align to TRBD2. The CDR3 is made up of 16 amino acids. V shed 1 base and J 0 bases; nucleotides not matched to a gene: 4. Germline V gene lookup returns CDR1 DFQATT and CDR2 SNEGSKA (reference sequence). The CDR3 sequence: CSARGNSGSSYNEQFF. The CDR3 bases are TGCAGTGCTAGAGGCAATAGCGGGAGCTCCTACAATGAGCAGTTCTTC.

Comment on this clonotype: Germline and junction disagree at one end, which may indicate a read error. The chain is built from TRBV7-7 and TRBJ2-1; TRBD2 matches 10 bases. Germline V lookup: CDR1 SSHAT, CDR2 FNYEAQ (reference sequence). The CDR3 contains 16 residues. CDR3 residues: CASSFSTSGAYNEQFF. The CDR3 DNA reads TGTGCTAGCAGCTTCAGCACTAGCGGGGCCTACAATGAGCAGTTCTTC.

In this sample, this clonotype turned up a few times. The DNA of the CDR3 is TGTGCCAGCAGCTTTACCTCACTGAACACTGAAGCTTTCTTT. Protein product: CASSFTSLNTEAFF. The chain carries TRBV7-9 and TRBJ1-1; D is uncertain. This CDR3 has 14 amino acids. Germline-derived CDR1 and CDR2 are SEHNR and FQNEAQ (reference sequence). Trimming removed 3 bases from V and 0 bases from J, with 8 bases in between.

V is TRBV6-1 and J is TRBJ1-2; D might be TRBD1 (6 bases). Deletions cut 4 bases from V and 2 bases from J, with 8 bases between. Germline CDR1 reads MNHNS; CDR2 reads SASEGT. This CDR3 is built from 13 residues. In DNA form, the CDR3 reads TGTGCCAGCAGTGGGCAGGGGAACTATGGCTACACCTTC. It translates to CASSGQGNYGYTF.

On this clonotype itself: This likely comes from a read error, as the CDR3 has no conserved phenylalanine or tryptophan at its end. The DNA is omitted, as the CDR3 cannot be located on it reliably, and the CDR3 follows TCRdb's listing. The chain couples TRBV28 to TRBJ2-7; TRBD2 reflects the table's D call only, with no check against the DNA. CDR1 and CDR2 (germline): MDHEN, SYDVKM. The CDR3 spans 11 amino acids, including both terminal residues. The CDR3 spells CASSSGTSLSI.

The chain uses TRBV6-5 and TRBJ2-4, with TRBD2 matching 9 bases. This CDR3 comprises 15 residues. With 4 bases clipped from V and 6 bases from J, the junction kept 7 bases outside the gene matches. Germline V gene lookup returns CDR1 MNHEY and CDR2 SVGAGI. In nucleotides, the CDR3 is TGTGCCAGCAGTTCACCAGCGGGGGGCACAAACATTCAGTACTTC. It yields the protein CASSSPAGGTNIQYF.

This clonotype was observed many times. V usage is TRBV6-5 and J usage is TRBJ1-2; 9 nucleotides line up with TRBD1. Germline loops: CDR1 MNHEY, CDR2 SVGAGI. V gave up 8 bases and J gave up 4 bases; unmatched junction bases: 14. The CDR3 runs 16 residues. CDR3 region: CASSQHRDREFYGYTF. The CDR3 coding sequence is TGTGCCAGCTCTCAACACAGGGACAGGGAATTCTATGGCTACACCTTC.

This clonotype was counted between two and nine times. This chain joins TRBV7-8 and TRBJ2-7; the match to TRBD2 covers 14 bases. From germline, CDR1 is SGHVS and CDR2 FQNEAQ. Trimming removed 5 bases from V and 5 bases from J; junction bases left unmatched: 8. CDR3 length equals 16 residues. The CDR3 region has the DNA TGTGCCAGCAGCCCCCGGGGACTAGCGGGAGCTCACGAGCAGTACTTC. Its translation is CASSPRGLAGAHEQYF.

Many counts were recorded for this clonotype. The chain uses TRBV28 and TRBJ1-2, with D possibly matching TRBD1 (5 bases). CDR1 and CDR2 from the germline V gene are MDHEN and SYDVKM. Between the trimmed V and J ends, which lost 2 bases and 8 bases, there was a span of 15 bases. The CDR3 spans 14 residues. Written as DNA, the CDR3 is TGTGCCAGCAGTTTAGAGGCCGGGGCTCGAGGCTACACCTTC. Residues: CASSLEAGARGYTF.

This clonotype showed up just a few times. This chain uses TRBV12-3 or TRBV12-4 with TRBJ2-5, with D perhaps TRBD2 (6 bases). The CDR3 spans 15 residues. The V gene lost 6 bases and the J gene lost 5 bases, with 19 bases spanning the gap. This chain's CDR3 is CASSPWRGERETQYF. The CDR3 bases are TGTGCCAGCAGCCCCTGGAGGGGTGAAAGGGAGACCCAGTACTTC.

This clonotype was seen a handful of times. This rearrangement joins TRBV6-5 to TRBJ2-6, with D hard to call. This CDR3 is built from 19 residues. The germline CDR1 and CDR2 sequences are MNHEY and SVGAGI. V was shortened by 0 bases and J by 0 bases, with 15 bases between the two germline ends. In nucleotides, the CDR3 is TGTGCCAGCAGTTACTCTTCGGCGCAGGTTTTCTCTGGGGCCAACGTCCTGACTTTC. Amino acids: CASSYSSAQVFSGANVLTF.

This chain uses TRBV27 with TRBJ2-5; 7 bases align to TRBD2. The junction had 4 bases not matched to a gene; V was cut back by 3 bases and J by 3 bases. CDR1 is MNHEY, CDR2 SMNVEV, per germline (reference sequence). The CDR3 has 14 residues. CDR3 nucleotides: TGTGCCAGCAGTTTTCTCACTAGCGAAGAGACCCAGTACTTC. Residues: CASSFLTSEETQYF.

This rearrangement joins TRBV5-1 to TRBJ1-5; no clear D gene. CDR3 length: 13 amino acids. CDR1 is SGHRS and CDR2 is YFSETQ in the germline V gene. Trimming took 3 bases from V and 5 from J, leaving 9 bases between them. The CDR3 loop reads CASSSDPHQPQHF. CDR3 nucleotides: TGCGCCAGCAGCTCGGACCCGCATCAGCCCCAGCATTTT.

The chain has TRBV10-3 and TRBJ2-7; possible D gene TRBD2, 5 bases. Germline lookup yields CDR1 ENHRY and CDR2 SYGVKD. The CDR3 contains 14 residues. Trimming shortened V by 0 bases and J by 9 bases, and 15 bases separated the two germline ends. CDR3 region: CAISESSGKTRQYV. CDR3 sequence (DNA): TGTGCCATCAGTGAGTCCTCGGGAAAGACACGGCAGTACGTC.

The rearrangement links TRBV11-1 to TRBJ2-1; 9 positions agree with TRBD1. This CDR3 is 19 amino acids long. With 3 bases clipped from V and 4 bases from J, the junction kept 16 bases outside the gene matches. Germline loops: CDR1 SGHAT, CDR2 FQDESV (reference sequence). The CDR3 DNA sequence: TGTGCCAGCAGCTTTGGAGAAACCGGGTCCGGGACAGGGTACAATGAGCAGTTCTTC. Translation: CASSFGETGSGTGYNEQFF.

The genes are TRBV10-3 and TRBJ1-6, with 9 bases identical to TRBD1. In germline, CDR1 is ENHRY, CDR2 SYGVKD. The CDR3 loop spans 16 amino acids. V shed 6 bases and J 8 bases; nucleotides not matched to a gene: 11. The CDR3 here is CAIRDQDRGSDSPLHF. In nucleotides, the CDR3 is TGTGCCATCAGGGACCAGGACAGGGGAAGTGATTCACCCCTCCACTTT.

For this clonotype: A much larger clone lies one base from this, so it may be a read error. CDR3 protein: CSVEGRNEQFF. The CDR3 nucleotides read TGCAGCGTTGAGGGTCGGAATGAGCAGTTCTTC. The chain couples TRBV29-1 to TRBJ2-1; no reliable D call. V dropped 3 bases and J dropped 7 bases, with 7 bases sitting between them. CDR3 size: 11 residues. CDR1 is SQVTM and CDR2 is ANQGSEA in the germline V gene.

This clonotype came up a few times. Here the CDR3 reads CATSDFRGRTGNTIYF. The CDR3 DNA sequence: TGTGCCACCAGTGATTTTAGGGGGCGAACGGGAAACACCATATATTTT. The chain links TRBV24-1 to TRBJ1-3, with 7 bases fitting TRBD1. V gave up 1 base and J gave up 4 bases; unmatched junction bases: 6. CDR3 length: 16 residues. From germline, CDR1 is KGHDR and CDR2 SFDVKD.

The sample holds a few counts of this clonotype. The V gene is TRBV7-2, the J gene TRBJ2-7; possibly TRBD1 for D (5 bases). The length of the CDR3 is 14 residues. Germline V lookup: CDR1 SGHTA, CDR2 FQGNSA. Trimming left V 2 bases short and J 6 bases short, with 14 bases between. CDR3: CASSLIRDVAEQYV. The CDR3 DNA reads TGTGCCAGCAGCTTAATCAGGGATGTAGCCGAGCAGTACGTC.

This clonotype has at least ten counts. The gene calls are TRBV19 and TRBJ2-2; 11 bases fit TRBD2. Germline-derived CDR1 and CDR2 are LNHDA and SQIVND (reference sequence). J lost 3 bases, V lost 10 bases, and 4 bases had no gene match. This CDR3 has 14 amino acids. The CDR3 here is CATGTSGYTGELFF. CDR3 nucleotides: TGTGCCACCGGGACTAGCGGATACACCGGGGAGCTGTTTTTT.